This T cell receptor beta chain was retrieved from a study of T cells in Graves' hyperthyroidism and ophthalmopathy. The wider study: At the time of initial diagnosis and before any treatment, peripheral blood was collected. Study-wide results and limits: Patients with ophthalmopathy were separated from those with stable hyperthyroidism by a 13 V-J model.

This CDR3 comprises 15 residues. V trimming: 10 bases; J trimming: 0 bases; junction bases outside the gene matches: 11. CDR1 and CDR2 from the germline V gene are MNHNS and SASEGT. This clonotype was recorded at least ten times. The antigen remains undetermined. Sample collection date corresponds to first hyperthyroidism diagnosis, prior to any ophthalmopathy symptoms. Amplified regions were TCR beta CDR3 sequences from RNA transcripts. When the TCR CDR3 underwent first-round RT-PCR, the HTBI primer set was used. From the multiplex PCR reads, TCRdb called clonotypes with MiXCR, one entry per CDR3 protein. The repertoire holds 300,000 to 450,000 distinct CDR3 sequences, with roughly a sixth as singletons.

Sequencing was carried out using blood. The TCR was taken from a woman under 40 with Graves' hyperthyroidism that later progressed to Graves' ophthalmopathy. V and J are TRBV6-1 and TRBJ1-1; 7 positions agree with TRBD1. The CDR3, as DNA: TGTGCCACCACTATTAGGGGGCCGATGAACACTGAAGCTTTCTTT. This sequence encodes CATTIRGPMNTEAFF.